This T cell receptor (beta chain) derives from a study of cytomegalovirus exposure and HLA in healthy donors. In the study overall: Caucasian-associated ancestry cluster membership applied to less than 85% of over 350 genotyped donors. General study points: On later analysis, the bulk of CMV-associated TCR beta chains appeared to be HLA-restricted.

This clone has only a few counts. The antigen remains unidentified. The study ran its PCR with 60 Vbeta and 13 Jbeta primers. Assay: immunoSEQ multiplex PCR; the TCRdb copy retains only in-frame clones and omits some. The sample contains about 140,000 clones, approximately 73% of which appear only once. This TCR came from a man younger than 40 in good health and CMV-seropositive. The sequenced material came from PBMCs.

CDR3 in amino acids: CASSIGLVSNQPQHF. As DNA, the CDR3 is TGTGCCAGTAGTATAGGGCTCGTTAGCAATCAGCCCCAGCATTTT. The chain employs TRBV19 and TRBJ1-5, with D unresolved. Trimming took 1 base from V and 0 from J, leaving 7 bases between them. The CDR3 runs 15 residues. The germline V gene encodes CDR1 LNHDA and CDR2 SQIVND (reference sequence).